A selection of T cell receptor beta chains follows, all from one sample in a study of T cells after yellow fever vaccination. TCRdb fed the 5' RACE reads into MiXCR, producing one record per CDR3 protein. The table shows about 220,000 distinct CDR3 sequences, with 3% to 4% occurring only once. Sequenced material: CD4+ T cells sorted from PBMCs, taken 10 days after the yellow fever booster vaccination. All receptors derive from a man younger than 30 who received the YFV17D yellow fever vaccine. Both conserved end residues are part of each CDR3. The D gene is left open where the match is weak. Clone size is shown for a subset of rows, as once, few, many or a class of expanded clone.

v_call: TRBV14
clone_size: many
d_call: -
j_call: TRBJ1-2
cdr3_nt: TGTGCCAGCAGCCAAGAAACGAACACCAGAAGCGGCTACACCTTC
cdr3_aa: CASSQETNTRSGYTF

v_call: TRBV20-1
clone_size: many
d_call: -
j_call: TRBJ2-3
cdr3_nt: TGCAGTGCTAGCTCAAGTCAGGGGTTCACAGATACGCAGTATTTT
cdr3_aa: CSASSSQGFTDTQYF

v_call: TRBV18
clone_size: -
d_call: -
j_call: TRBJ2-2
cdr3_nt: TGTGCCAGCTCACCAGTTGGCGGCACCGGGGAGCTGTTTTTT
cdr3_aa: CASSPVGGTGELFF

v_call: TRBV20-1
clone_size: few
d_call: -
j_call: TRBJ1-4
cdr3_nt: TGCAGTGCTAAAGGGAGAGGGGAAAAACTGTTTTTT
cdr3_aa: CSAKGRGEKLFF

v_call: TRBV19
clone_size: many
d_call: -
j_call: TRBJ2-1
cdr3_nt: TGTGCCAGTAGTATAGTGGAGTACAATGAGCAGTTCTTC
cdr3_aa: CASSIVEYNEQFF

v_call: TRBV5-6
clone_size: -
d_call: -
j_call: TRBJ1-2
cdr3_nt: TGTGCCAGCTTCTTCCAGGACTATGGCTACACCTTC
cdr3_aa: CASFFQDYGYTF

v_call: TRBV5-6
clone_size: few
d_call: TRBD2
j_call: TRBJ2-5
cdr3_nt: TGTGCCAGCAGCTTGGGTCCCGGGAGGCAAGAGACCCAGTACTTC
cdr3_aa: CASSLGPGRQETQYF

v_call: TRBV4-3
clone_size: many
d_call: -
j_call: TRBJ2-3
cdr3_nt: TGCGCCAGCAGCCTCGACAGTCGCACAGATACGCAGTATTTT
cdr3_aa: CASSLDSRTDTQYF

v_call: TRBV7-9
clone_size: -
d_call: -
j_call: TRBJ1-6
cdr3_nt: TGTGCCACCGACAGATCCGGAGTCTGGTCACCCCTCCACTTT
cdr3_aa: CATDRSGVWSPLHF

v_call: TRBV6-6
clone_size: -
d_call: TRBD1
j_call: TRBJ2-2
cdr3_nt: TGTGCCAGCAGTCCTTCTTACGGGACAGGGATCCGGGAGCTGTTTTTT
cdr3_aa: CASSPSYGTGIRELFF

v_call: TRBV7-9
clone_size: few
d_call: -
j_call: TRBJ1-1
cdr3_nt: TGTGCCAGCAGCTTAGCTCGGAGTTCTGAAGCTTTCTTT
cdr3_aa: CASSLARSSEAFF

v_call: TRBV11-2
clone_size: -
d_call: TRBD1
j_call: TRBJ2-3
cdr3_nt: TGTGCCAGCAGCTTAGGAGACAGGGTGCCAGATACGCAGTATTTT
cdr3_aa: CASSLGDRVPDTQYF

v_call: TRBV5-5
clone_size: many
d_call: TRBD1
j_call: TRBJ2-4
cdr3_nt: TGTGCCAGCAGCTGGGCAGGGGGTGGACTGAACATTCAGTACTTC
cdr3_aa: CASSWAGGGLNIQYF

v_call: TRBV7-2
clone_size: many
d_call: -
j_call: TRBJ1-4
cdr3_nt: TGTGCCAGCAGGCCTCCGAGCTCTGAAAAACTGTTTTTT
cdr3_aa: CASRPPSSEKLFF

v_call: TRBV5-1
clone_size: many
d_call: -
j_call: TRBJ2-7
cdr3_nt: TGCGCCAGCAGAGGCATCGGTCGTGGAGACGAGCAGTACTTC
cdr3_aa: CASRGIGRGDEQYF

v_call: TRBV7-8
clone_size: many
d_call: -
j_call: TRBJ1-1
cdr3_nt: TGTGCCAGCAGCTTAGTGCGGGACACTGAAGCTTTCTTT
cdr3_aa: CASSLVRDTEAFF

v_call: TRBV6-5
clone_size: many
d_call: -
j_call: TRBJ1-4
cdr3_nt: TGTGCCAGCAGACGGCAAAGGGGAGCTGCTAATGAAAAACTGTTTTTT
cdr3_aa: CASRRQRGAANEKLFF

v_call: TRBV7-2
clone_size: many
d_call: TRBD1
j_call: TRBJ1-4
cdr3_nt: TGTGCCAGCAGCCCCCGACAGGGAGTCGAAAAACTGTTTTTT
cdr3_aa: CASSPRQGVEKLFF

v_call: TRBV12-3/TRBV12-4
clone_size: many
d_call: -
j_call: TRBJ2-7
cdr3_nt: TGTGCCAGCAGGAGGACAGCTAGCTCCTACGAGCAGTACTTC
cdr3_aa: CASRRTASSYEQYF

v_call: TRBV5-1
clone_size: many
d_call: -
j_call: TRBJ2-1
cdr3_nt: TGCGCCAGCAGACCCGGTAGTGGATACAATGAGCAGTTCTTC
cdr3_aa: CASRPGSGYNEQFF

v_call: TRBV20-1
clone_size: many
d_call: TRBD2
j_call: TRBJ2-1
cdr3_nt: TGCAGTGCTGTGACTAGCGGGGGGGCAGATGAGCAGTTCTTC
cdr3_aa: CSAVTSGGADEQFF

v_call: TRBV11-2
clone_size: many
d_call: -
j_call: TRBJ2-3
cdr3_nt: TGTGCCAGCAGCCTCACGATAGATACGCAGTATTTT
cdr3_aa: CASSLTIDTQYF

v_call: TRBV4-3
clone_size: -
d_call: -
j_call: TRBJ1-1
cdr3_nt: TGCGCCAGCAGCCAGATTACAGGGAGTACTGAAGCTTTCTTT
cdr3_aa: CASSQITGSTEAFF

v_call: TRBV12-3/TRBV12-4
clone_size: -
d_call: -
j_call: TRBJ1-1
cdr3_nt: TGTGCCAGCAGTCCGAGGACAGCGTACACTGAAGCTTTCTTT
cdr3_aa: CASSPRTAYTEAFF

v_call: TRBV5-5
clone_size: -
d_call: TRBD1
j_call: TRBJ1-1
cdr3_nt: TGTGCCAGCAGCAGACAAACAGGGGGCGGGACGCCTGAAGCTTTCTTT
cdr3_aa: CASSRQTGGGTPEAFF